The 24 T cell receptor beta chains presented below share a single source sample, sequenced in a study of technical replicates of blood from a few donors. Profiled with immunoSEQ multiplex PCR; TCRdb holds only in-frame clones, not every one. Seen here are some 79,000 clones, 75% to 95% observed once, and the top ten hold about 0.35%. Sequenced: T cells isolated from PBMCs. These receptors were obtained from a human donor in good health. Some clones in this sample may be carry-over from other donors' samples.

This clone has more than one count but fewer than ten. The V and J genes are TRBV4-1 and TRBJ1-1; TRBD1 aligns across 11 bases. Germline values: CDR1 MGHRA, CDR2 YSYEKL. The CDR3 has 15 residues. With V trimmed by 4 bases and J by 7 bases, 8 bases remained unmatched. The CDR3 DNA follows: TGCGCCAGCAGCCCTAGGACAGGGGGCTTCGATGAAGCTTTCTTT. Residues: CASSPRTGGFDEAFF.

The chain joins TRBV28 to TRBJ2-7; D is unclear. The V gene lost 9 bases and the J gene lost 3 bases, with 9 bases spanning the gap. CDR1 MDHEN and CDR2 SYDVKM come from the germline V gene. The CDR3 totals 11 residues. The chain's CDR3 is CASDNGYEQYF. The CDR3 bases are TGTGCCAGTGACAACGGCTACGAGCAGTACTTC.

V is TRBV2 and J is TRBJ2-7, with D hard to call. Looked up from germline, CDR1 is SNHLY and CDR2 is FYNNEI. This CDR3 is built from 11 residues. V lost 7 bases to trimming and J lost 0 bases, with 4 bases between them. The CDR3 sequence: CASIISYEQYF. As DNA, the CDR3 is TGTGCCAGCATCATCTCCTACGAGCAGTACTTC.

The count of this clone is one. The V call is TRBV5-4, the J call TRBJ1-1; D unresolved. Germline CDR1 and CDR2: SGHNT and YYREEE (reference sequence). Trimming removed 0 bases from V and 1 base from J, with 4 bases in between. CDR3 length: 13 amino acids. Here the CDR3 reads CASSLAGNTEAFF. The CDR3 DNA reads as TGTGCCAGCAGCTTGGCAGGGAACACTGAAGCTTTCTTT.

This chain connects TRBV19 to TRBJ2-1; the match to TRBD2 covers 11 bases. The CDR3 is 15 residues long. V lost 3 bases and J lost 6; bases outside the gene matches: 4. Germline V gene sequence: CDR1 LNHDA, CDR2 SQIVND (reference sequence). CDR3 sequence (DNA): TGTGCCAGTAGTATGACTAGCGGGATCGGCAATGAGCAGTTCTTC. Protein product: CASSMTSGIGNEQFF.

This chain joins TRBV19 and TRBJ2-5; maybe TRBD1 (6 bases). Trimming pared 7 bases from V and 5 bases from J, leaving 14 bases between. Germline-derived CDR1 and CDR2 are LNHDA and SQIVND (reference sequence). There are 13 residues in the CDR3. The CDR3 is CASNSGVRETQYF. The CDR3 bases are TGTGCCAGTAACTCAGGGGTCAGGGAGACCCAGTACTTC. Filled out from reference TRBV19 and TRBJ2-5, the complete variable domain reads DGGITQSPKYLFRKEGQNVTLSCEQNLNHDAMYWYRQDPGQGLRLIYYSQIVNDFQKGDIAEGYSVSREKKESFPLTVTSAQKNPTAFYLCASNSGVRETQYFGPGTRLLVL.

The V gene is TRBV6-5, the J gene TRBJ1-1; 9 bases map to TRBD1. The germline V gene encodes CDR1 MNHEY and CDR2 SVGAGI. This CDR3 has 16 amino acids. V shed 0 bases, J shed 0 bases, and the junction held 2 bases outside the gene matches. The CDR3 here is CASSYSRQGVNTEAFF. In DNA, the CDR3 is TGTGCCAGCAGTTACTCACGACAGGGGGTGAACACTGAAGCTTTCTTT.

V and J are TRBV5-1 and TRBJ1-1; a possible D gene is TRBD1 (5 bases). The CDR3 totals 15 residues. Germline V gene lookup returns CDR1 SGHRS and CDR2 YFSETQ. The V and J ends lost 5 bases and 1 base respectively, with 15 bases between them. The CDR3 reads CASSRGGKANTEAFF. The CDR3 DNA reads as TGCGCCAGCAGTAGGGGAGGTAAGGCGAACACTGAAGCTTTCTTT.

In DNA form, the CDR3 reads TGTGCCAGCAGCCTCGCCGGGGGTCACTTCTATGGCTACACCTTC. This encodes CASSLAGGHFYGYTF. The chain links TRBV7-9 to TRBJ1-2; D may be TRBD1 (5 bases). CDR3 length: 15 residues. Trimming shortened V by 5 bases and J by 4 bases, and 17 bases separated the two germline ends. Looked up from germline, CDR1 is SEHNR and CDR2 is FQNEAQ (reference sequence).

This chain uses TRBV4-1 with TRBJ2-1, with 7 bases aligning to TRBD1. The germline gives CDR1 MGHRA, CDR2 YSYEKL. This CDR3 spans 15 amino acids. The J segment lost 5 bases and the V segment lost 4 bases, leaving 8 bases of the junction unmatched. CDR3: CASSLSDRRDNEQFF. Here the CDR3 DNA reads TGCGCCAGCAGCCTGTCGGACAGGAGAGACAATGAGCAGTTCTTC.

The chain combines TRBV27 with TRBJ2-1; tentative D call: TRBD2 (5 bases). In germline, CDR1 is MNHEY, CDR2 SMNVEV (reference sequence). The CDR3 covers 11 residues. The V and J ends lost 9 bases and 8 bases respectively, with 11 bases between them. For the CDR3, the DNA is TGTGCCAGTTCACTAGGATATGAGCAGTTCTTC. Protein product: CASSLGYEQFF.

V and J are TRBV11-1 and TRBJ1-1, with D perhaps TRBD1 (6 bases). Trimming removed 8 bases from V and 0 bases from J, with 13 bases in between. CDR3 length: 14 residues. Looked up from germline, CDR1 is SGHAT and CDR2 is FQDESV (reference sequence). CDR3 loop: CASPGGALNTEAFF. CDR3 DNA: TGTGCCAGCCCGGGGGGCGCGTTGAACACTGAAGCTTTCTTT.

This clone showed up just once. The CDR3 DNA reads as TGTGCCAGCAGCCCTGACAGTGCAACTAATGAAAAACTGTTTTTT. It is translated as CASSPDSATNEKLFF. The J gene is TRBJ1-4, the V gene TRBV6-6; D possibly corresponds to TRBD1 (5 bases). V was clipped by 6 bases and J by 0 bases, with 11 bases between them. The CDR3 is made up of 15 amino acids. Germline CDR1 and CDR2: MNHNY and SVGAGI (reference sequence).

V usage is TRBV2 and J usage is TRBJ2-7, with a tentative D call TRBD2 (6 bases). V lost 4 bases and J lost 2, with 15 bases in between. The CDR3 is 15 amino acids. Germline V gene lookup returns CDR1 SNHLY and CDR2 FYNNEI. DNA of the CDR3: TGTGCCAGCAGTGTAATTCGGGAGTTGACCTACGAGCAGTACTTC. This gives the protein CASSVIRELTYEQYF.

The chain links TRBV7-2 to TRBJ1-1; D gene ambiguous. CDR3 size: 13 residues. Deletions cut 3 bases from V and 0 bases from J, with 5 bases between. Germline values: CDR1 SGHTA, CDR2 FQGNSA. The CDR3 DNA is TGTGCCAGCAGCTTGTCGGTGAACACTGAAGCTTTCTTT. Translated, it gives CASSLSVNTEAFF.

This clone was found a few times. The chain couples TRBV4-2 to TRBJ1-1, with 7 bases lining up with TRBD1. The CDR3 runs 16 residues. J was trimmed by 2 bases and V by 1 base; bases with no gene match: 7. The V gene's germline CDR1 is LGHNA and CDR2 YNFKEQ. The CDR3 DNA reads as TGTGCCAGCAGCCAAGTACAGGGGCTCGAAAACACTGAAGCTTTCTTT. This codes for CASSQVQGLENTEAFF.

A single count supports this clone. The chain couples TRBV21-1 to TRBJ2-3; no check of the table's D call, TRBD2, against the DNA was made. TRBV21-1 is reported as a pseudogene. This CDR3 spans 17 amino acids. CDR3 sequence: CASSKVGETSGTDTQYF. The CDR3 DNA sequence: TGTGCCAGCAGCAAAGTAGGTGAAACTAGCGGCACAGATACGCAGTATTTT.

The chain employs TRBV18 and TRBJ1-1; TRBD1 is a possible D gene (5 bases). Germline assignment: CDR1 KGHSH and CDR2 LQKENI. This CDR3 spans 15 amino acids. The ends were cut back, 3 bases at V and 4 bases at J, with 15 bases in the middle. The CDR3 here is CASSPQIGVPTEAFF. In DNA, the CDR3 is TGTGCCAGCTCACCCCAAATAGGGGTCCCCACTGAAGCTTTCTTT.

This rearrangement joins TRBV9 to TRBJ2-3; the match to TRBD2 covers 7 bases. V trimming: 4 bases; J trimming: 3 bases; junction bases outside the gene matches: 11. The CDR3 contains 16 residues. Germline CDR1 SGDLS, CDR2 YYNGEE. The DNA of the CDR3 is TGTGCCAGCAGCTCCGGGCCGGGGGGTAAAACAGATACGCAGTATTTT. It is translated as CASSSGPGGKTDTQYF.

This clone was observed a handful of times. This chain uses TRBV15 with TRBJ2-7; D is undetermined. The CDR3 contains 12 residues. V was trimmed by 1 base and J by 6 bases, leaving 7 bases between them. Germline V gene data show CDR1 as LNHNV and CDR2 as YYDKDF (reference sequence). The CDR3 DNA sequence: TGTGCCACCAGCAGAGTAACGGGCGAGCAGTACTTC. Protein sequence: CATSRVTGEQYF.

The rearrangement links TRBV7-6 to TRBJ2-1; TRBD2 matches 9 bases. This CDR3 region has 14 residues. Per the germline V gene, CDR1 is SGHVS and CDR2 is FNYEAQ. After removal of 2 bases from V and 8 bases from J, the junction contained 4 bases not matched to a gene. The CDR3 region has the DNA TGTGCCAGCAGCTTATACTTAGCGGGAGATGAGCAGTTCTTC. It encodes CASSLYLAGDEQFF.

This chain links TRBV7-3 with TRBJ2-5; weak D call: TRBD2 (5 bases). The CDR3 consists of 14 residues. V gave up 5 bases and J gave up 4 bases, with 14 bases separating them. Germline CDR1 is SGHTA and CDR2 is FQGTGA. The CDR3 DNA reads TGTGCCAGCAGCCCCATAAGGGAGTCAGAGACCCAGTACTTC. Translating gives CASSPIRESETQYF.

The J gene is TRBJ2-3, the V gene TRBV27; 10 nucleotides agree with TRBD2. Trimming at V came to 8 bases and at J to 9 bases, leaving 8 bases not matched to a gene. The germline V gene has CDR1 MNHEY and CDR2 SMNVEV (reference sequence). The CDR3 totals 13 residues. The CDR3 sequence is CASAPSGSSTQYF. CDR3 DNA: TGTGCCAGCGCCCCTAGCGGGAGCTCAACGCAGTATTTT.

This sequence joins TRBV11-3 and TRBJ1-3; 7 nucleotides line up with TRBD1. Losses at the gene ends were 5 bases for V and 2 bases for J; bases not matched to a gene: 15. This CDR3 has 18 residues. Germline V gene sequence: CDR1 SGHNT, CDR2 YENEEA. In nucleotides, the CDR3 is TGTGCCAGCAGCGAAAACGAAGGACAGGCAAGCCCTGGAAACACCATATATTTT. Translating it yields CASSENEGQASPGNTIYF.